The subject of this entry is one T cell receptor beta chain. Which antigen it targets is not known. One base away there is no much larger clone; base qualities are not given. The cohort was made up of roughly 670 healthy bone marrow donors. At the time of sampling, every cohort member was nominally healthy, though immune exposures that went unrecorded were likely present. The donor was CMV seropositive and belonged to the group of 250 to 300 seropositive cohort members. Every donor gave a peripheral blood sample, and the peripheral blood mononuclear cells from that sample were used for TCR beta sequencing. Genomic DNA was extracted from the blood cell samples with the Qiagen DNeasy Blood Extraction Kit. The sample originates from a study of cytomegalovirus exposure and HLA in healthy donors (TCRdb year 2017). Concerning the study at large: In an earlier analysis of 450 to 750 of the donors, 276 Gb of sequence data and 100 million or so unique TCR beta sequences from 150 million to 200 million T cells were reported. An early release covering 550 to 700 HLA-typed donors comprised about 320 gigabases of sequencing data and around 86 million unique TCR sequences. Of the 350 to 450 genotyped donors, over 70% fell in the genetic ancestry cluster associated with self-reported Caucasian donors. The aim of the study was to test whether cataloging public T cell receptors could identify signatures of past pathogen exposure. The study profiled the T cell repertoires of fewer than 850 subjects by immunosequencing and related them to cytomegalovirus serostatus. In addition to the first cohort of roughly 670 subjects, a separate validation cohort of approximately 130 different subjects was used. High-throughput TCR immunosequencing, statistical association of individual TCRs with disease status, and machine learning were combined to predict cytomegalovirus infection status. In a later analysis, previously published TCR beta repertoires from some 640 donors were re-analyzed and high-resolution HLA genotyping was added so that TCR occurrence patterns could be studied. Rather than drawing on any new phenotypic data, the later analysis identified candidate immune exposures from TCR beta sequences and the way those sequences occurred across donors. In an earlier analysis of 500 to 650 of the donors, high-throughput TCR beta sequencing was used to judge whether each TCR beta V gene segment behaved as functional or pseudogenic. Alongside the repertoire data, information on donor age, sex, ethnicity and CMV serostatus was compiled. A later genetic analysis used genome-wide SNP genotypes for about 55% of the 666 donors, treating that subset as a discovery cohort. Every repertoire in the discovery cohort had been generated on one and the same sequencing platform. HLA typing included class I and class II loci at four-digit resolution. Typing coverage varied by locus: roughly 620-630 donors for A, B, C, DRB1 and DQB1; about 520 for DQA1; over 600 for DPA1; more than 450 for DPB1. A handful of DR-DQ haplotypes were handled as single units for association and clustering because linkage in the cohort was strong. On average, roughly 240,000 unique TCR beta nucleotide sequences were sequenced per donor among 398 genotyped donors of the cohort, with around 19% of those sequences being non-productive. The investigation overall reported the following: In a later analysis, HLA-associated TCR beta chains showed more clonal expansion and lower generation probabilities than non-associated chains that were equally common. A further reported finding was that TCR beta sequences accurately predicted the HLA-A and HLA-B alleles for most subjects in the first cohort. A later analysis reported that several top co-occurrence clusters appeared linked to parvovirus B19, influenza, CMV and Epstein-Barr virus. Because counts were too low, seventeen rarely observed V segments, including chromosome 9 orphons, were left out of the earlier analysis of 587 of the donors. Because some donors lacked HLA typing at each locus, the association tests relied only on the typed subset. The only immune exposure information available for the cohort was CMV serostatus. At a false discovery rate of 0.05, a later analysis linked 16,000 or so TCR beta sequences to specific HLA alleles. The study gave a list of 150 to 200 TCR beta chains associated with cytomegalovirus. While some public TCRs were present in many individuals, most TCR sequences turned up only very rarely across donors. A later analysis found that TCR association rates varied across HLA loci, with DRB1 alleles showing the most associated TCRs and HLA-C alleles the fewest. The classifier was reported to diagnose cytomegalovirus status with high specificity and sensitivity in both the original cohort and the validation cohort. According to a later analysis, most CMV-associated TCR beta chains appeared to be HLA-restricted, and the HLA associations seemed to be driven largely by CMV exposure. This cohort had only TCR beta chains sequenced, and the lack of alpha or paired-chain data limited which features could be detected. A few of the identified cytomegalovirus-associated TCR beta chains were confirmed in vitro to be specific for cytomegalovirus antigens. Broadly in line with IMGT annotations, most TCR beta V segments showed up in productive rearrangements about 87% or about 30% of the time in an earlier analysis of roughly 590 of the donors. Presence/absence analyses assumed roughly uniform sequencing depth across donors, an assumption that may not hold. Assigning TCR associations to individual alleles was difficult when HLA alleles, especially DR and DQ, strongly co-occurred. A later genetic analysis reported fewer N-insertions in productive TCRs among donors in an Asian-associated ancestry cluster than the roughly 700-donor mean. An association between a missense DCLRE1C variant and V-gene and J-gene trimming of TCR beta chains was found in a later genetic analysis and replicated in an independent cohort. Some IMGT-functional V segments, including TRBV6-2 and TRBV6-3, could not be distinguished by the 87-base-pair reads and were therefore excluded. The authors suggested that the approach could potentially be extended to other disease states and immunological phenotypes. Linkage disequilibrium might explain the correlated functional status among segregating V segments, but an unknown experimental factor could not be excluded. A group of highly shared sequence variants was considered likely to be a technical artifact of the sequencing pipeline.

As encoded in the germline V gene, CDR1 is MDHEN while CDR2 is SYDVKM. Including cysteine and phenylalanine, the CDR3 has 13 amino acids. Solely the CDR3 DNA is kept, with 39 bases framed from the first base. The junction shows trimming of 6 bases on V and 3 bases on J, plus 10 bases between the germline ends. The protocol used for the library was the immunoSEQ multiplex PCR assay. For the multiplex PCR, a mixture combining 60 forward primers for TCR Vbeta segments and 13 reverse primers for TCR Jbeta segments was used. The CDR3 region of rearranged TCR beta genes was amplified from genomic DNA with a multiplex PCR assay. Amplified TCR beta libraries were sequenced as 87-base-pair reads on the Illumina HiSeq System. Regarding the original processing steps: A later analysis counted approximately 74 million unique TCR beta chains across the 550 to 700 repertoires, and roughly 11 million of these chains were shared by at least two donors. To remove PCR and sequencing errors, raw reads were error-corrected and collapsed into unique sequences using a nearest-neighbor algorithm that merged closely related sequences. To assign V, D and J gene segments, CDR3 sequences were aligned to IMGT reference sequences. Each retained sequence needed at least a six-nucleotide match to both a V gene segment and a J gene segment. A rearrangement was called productive if the CDR3 had no stop codons and remained in frame with V and J, and every other rearrangement was called non-productive. Following IMGT convention, CDR3 was defined as the stretch from the second conserved V-encoded cysteine up to the conserved J-encoded phenylalanine. Sequences without an unambiguous match to a single V gene segment were excluded from the earlier analysis of a few hundred of the donors. An earlier analysis of over 450 of the donors classified V segments as functional when productive rearrangements were above 56.7% and as segregating when the standard deviation between donors was above 5%. A statistical classification framework was developed to diagnose cytomegalovirus status using the catalog of TCR beta chain sequences. In a later analysis, V and J genes were assigned by comparing TCR nucleotide sequences against IMGT/GENE-DB human TR gene sequences. A later analysis assigned CDR3 sequences and most-parsimonious VDJ recombination scenarios with the TCRdist pipeline. A later analysis defined each TCR beta chain by its CDR3 amino acid sequence plus V-gene family, and excluded reads lacking a unique V-gene family. In a later analysis, 450 to 600 highly shared, low-generation-probability nucleotide sequences were removed to address suspected cross-contamination and a sequencing artifact. For each public chain, a later analysis derived a clonal expansion index from normalized ranks of inferred template counts within each repertoire. Generation probabilities in a later analysis came from a VDJ recombination model fitted to out-of-frame rearrangements, and those results were checked against IGoR. Hypergeometric tests were used in a later analysis to score TCR-TCR, TCR-HLA and TCR-CMV co-occurrence, with a repertoire-size bias correction applied to the TCR pairs. A later analysis estimated false discovery rates by permuting HLA or CMV assignments 20 times. In a later analysis, co-occurring TCRs were grouped with DBSCAN, and TCRdist sequence similarity was added when clustering was performed within HLA-allele-positive subsets. For co-occurrence clustering, repertoires with fewer than 30,000 or more than 120,000 public chains were excluded, along with 5 or 6 repertoires with anomalous nucleotide sharing. TCRdb stores this immuneACCESS table with in-frame sequences only. Part of the clones is absent; in the studies checked, under half of the shortfall reflects unresolved V genes, and no reason is known for the rest. That table is the source of V, J and clone size, and D and trimming were worked out from the DNA. The table for this sample lists roughly 110,000 clones; 65% to 80% of them were counted only once. Of the sample, 4% to 5.5% falls within the top ten clones.

The sample taken for sequencing was PBMCs. The receptor chain draws on TRBV28 and TRBJ2-3; TRBD1 might be the D gene, on 6 matching bases. The receptor was isolated from a man between 25 and 39 years old in good health and CMV-seropositive. The DNA sequence reads TGTGCCAGCAGCCCAACAGGGACAGATACGCAGTATTTT. This sequence encodes CASSPTGTDTQYF.